A selection of T cell receptor beta chains follows, all from one sample in a study of blood T cells in healthy people across ages. MiXCR, applied by TCRdb to the 5' RACE reads, yields one record per CDR3 protein. The repertoire holds about 640,000 distinct CDR3 sequences, roughly two fifths seen once, with about 32% in the top ten. The sequencing sample was made of blood. Source of these receptors: a man aged 80 or over in good health. The CDR3 runs from the conserved cysteine through the conserved F or W. The D gene is left open where the match is weak. Clone size is not always given. Where it is, it says once, few, many or a class for expanded clones.

D gene: NA; V gene: TRBV20-1; clone size: few; J gene: TRBJ1-1; CDR3 DNA: TGCAGTGCTACGAACAGGCCGACCACTGAAGCTTTCTTT; CDR3 protein: CSATNRPTTEAFF
D gene: TRBD2; V gene: TRBV7-3; clone size: NA; J gene: TRBJ2-1; CDR3 DNA: TGTGCCAGCAGCCCACGGACTAGTGCTCGGGATGAGCAGTTCTTC; CDR3 protein: CASSPRTSARDEQFF
D gene: TRBD2; V gene: TRBV3-1; clone size: NA; J gene: TRBJ2-7; CDR3 DNA: TGTGCCAGCAGCCACGAGGGACTAGCGGGAACCTACAATGAGCAGTACTTC; CDR3 protein: CASSHEGLAGTYNEQYF
D gene: NA; V gene: TRBV6-2/TRBV6-3; clone size: few; J gene: TRBJ2-7; CDR3 DNA: TGTGCCACCACGGCGCCTGGGGTACCCTACGAGCAGTACTTC; CDR3 protein: CATTAPGVPYEQYF
D gene: NA; V gene: TRBV4-3; clone size: few; J gene: TRBJ1-3; CDR3 DNA: TGCGCCAGCAGCCGTGGGAGGGCCAACTCTGGAAACACCATATATTTT; CDR3 protein: CASSRGRANSGNTIYF
D gene: TRBD1; V gene: TRBV20-1; clone size: few; J gene: TRBJ2-7; CDR3 DNA: TGCAGTGCTGCCGGACAGGGGGCCGACGAGCAGTACTTC; CDR3 protein: CSAAGQGADEQYF
D gene: NA; V gene: TRBV20-1; clone size: NA; J gene: TRBJ1-2; CDR3 DNA: TGCAGTGCTAGGGGCACCACCTACACCTTC; CDR3 protein: CSARGTTYTF
D gene: NA; V gene: TRBV5-1; clone size: few; J gene: TRBJ2-5; CDR3 DNA: TGCGCCAGCAGCTACCTGACAGACCAAGAGACCCAGTACTTC; CDR3 protein: CASSYLTDQETQYF
D gene: TRBD2; V gene: TRBV14; clone size: few; J gene: TRBJ2-7; CDR3 DNA: TGTGCCAGCAGCCAGCAGCCTAGCGGGAGCGAGCAGTACTTC; CDR3 protein: CASSQQPSGSEQYF
D gene: NA; V gene: TRBV5-1; clone size: NA; J gene: TRBJ2-3; CDR3 DNA: TGCGCCAGCAGCAACGAGACTAGCACAGATACGCAGTATTTT; CDR3 protein: CASSNETSTDTQYF
D gene: TRBD1; V gene: TRBV7-2; clone size: once; J gene: TRBJ2-4; CDR3 DNA: TGTGCCAGCAGTCCCACGCACAGGGGGACCAAAAACATTCAGTACTTC; CDR3 protein: CASSPTHRGTKNIQYF
D gene: TRBD2; V gene: TRBV28; clone size: few; J gene: TRBJ2-3; CDR3 DNA: TGTGCCAGCAATTTTGGACTAGCGGAAGTTACAGATACGCAGTATTTT; CDR3 protein: CASNFGLAEVTDTQYF
D gene: NA; V gene: TRBV20-1; clone size: NA; J gene: TRBJ2-5; CDR3 DNA: TGCAGTGCTAGTCCCCCCACTAGTTCCCAAGAGACCCAGTACTTC; CDR3 protein: CSASPPTSSQETQYF
D gene: NA; V gene: TRBV10-3; clone size: many; J gene: TRBJ2-5; CDR3 DNA: TGTGCCATCAGGGATCAAGAGACCCAGTACTTC; CDR3 protein: CAIRDQETQYF
D gene: TRBD2; V gene: TRBV11-1; clone size: many; J gene: TRBJ2-7; CDR3 DNA: TGTGCCAGCAGCTTAGCCCCTAGCGGAAGCTCCTACAATGAGCAGTACTTC; CDR3 protein: CASSLAPSGSSYNEQYF
D gene: NA; V gene: TRBV20-1; clone size: few; J gene: TRBJ2-1; CDR3 DNA: TGCAGTGCTAGAGGCGGCGGAAACTCCTACAATGAGCAGTTCTTC; CDR3 protein: CSARGGGNSYNEQFF
D gene: NA; V gene: TRBV20-1; clone size: few; J gene: TRBJ2-3; CDR3 DNA: TGCAGTGCCCGACAGGTTTCAGATATGCAGTATTTT; CDR3 protein: CSARQVSDMQYF
D gene: NA; V gene: TRBV24-1; clone size: once; J gene: TRBJ1-2; CDR3 DNA: TGTGCCACCAGTGGAACAGAGGTTAACTATGGCTACACCTTC; CDR3 protein: CATSGTEVNYGYTF
D gene: NA; V gene: TRBV29-1; clone size: NA; J gene: TRBJ2-5; CDR3 DNA: TGCAGCGGTGTATGGGGGGCGCCCCAGTACTTC; CDR3 protein: CSGVWGAPQYF
D gene: TRBD1; V gene: TRBV6-5; clone size: few; J gene: TRBJ2-7; CDR3 DNA: TGTGCCAGCAGTAAATATGGACAGGCAACCTACGAGCAGTACTTC; CDR3 protein: CASSKYGQATYEQYF
D gene: TRBD1; V gene: TRBV10-2; clone size: NA; J gene: TRBJ2-3; CDR3 DNA: TGCGCCAGCAGTCCCGGGACAGGGCCCGCTGGTACGCGGTATTTT; CDR3 protein: CASSPGTGPAGTRYF
D gene: NA; V gene: TRBV18; clone size: many; J gene: TRBJ2-1; CDR3 DNA: TGTGCCAGCTCACCACCAAGTAGCCGCAATGAGCAGTTCTTC; CDR3 protein: CASSPPSSRNEQFF
D gene: NA; V gene: TRBV24-1; clone size: NA; J gene: TRBJ2-3; CDR3 DNA: TGTGCCACCAGTGATAATGGTCCAGGAACTAGCACAGATACGCAGTATTTT; CDR3 protein: CATSDNGPGTSTDTQYF
D gene: TRBD1; V gene: TRBV28; clone size: NA; J gene: TRBJ1-2; CDR3 DNA: TGTGCCAGCAGACTTCAGGGGGCAGGATCCTATGGCTACACCTTC; CDR3 protein: CASRLQGAGSYGYTF
D gene: NA; V gene: TRBV11-2; clone size: NA; J gene: TRBJ2-3; CDR3 DNA: TGTGCCAGCAGCTTAGATAAGGGGAGCACAGATACGCAGTATTTT; CDR3 protein: CASSLDKGSTDTQYF
D gene: NA; V gene: TRBV5-1; clone size: once; J gene: TRBJ2-1; CDR3 DNA: TGCGCCAGCAGCGTGGACAGCTACTCCTACAATGAGCAGTTCTTC; CDR3 protein: CASSVDSYSYNEQFF
D gene: TRBD2; V gene: TRBV12-3/TRBV12-4; clone size: NA; J gene: TRBJ2-3; CDR3 DNA: TGTGCCAGCAGTTTAGGGAACAGAGCGGGAGTAGATACGCAGTATTTT; CDR3 protein: CASSLGNRAGVDTQYF
D gene: NA; V gene: TRBV12-5; clone size: few; J gene: TRBJ2-5; CDR3 DNA: TGTGCTAGTGCCCTCGGTTGGGGGCAAGAGACCCAGTACTTC; CDR3 protein: CASALGWGQETQYF
D gene: NA; V gene: TRBV10-3; clone size: NA; J gene: TRBJ2-7; CDR3 DNA: TGTGCCATCAGTGAGAATACCTACAAGCAGTACTTC; CDR3 protein: CAISENTYKQYF
D gene: TRBD1; V gene: TRBV20-1; clone size: few; J gene: TRBJ2-5; CDR3 DNA: TGCAGTGCTAGTGGGGACAGGGGGCAGGAGACCCAGTACTTC; CDR3 protein: CSASGDRGQETQYF
D gene: TRBD2; V gene: TRBV6-5; clone size: NA; J gene: TRBJ2-5; CDR3 DNA: TGTGCCAGCAGCTCTGGACTAGCGAGTTACAATGAGCAGTACTTC; CDR3 protein: CASSSGLASYNEQYF
D gene: TRBD1; V gene: TRBV28; clone size: NA; J gene: TRBJ2-7; CDR3 DNA: TGTGCCAGCAGTTGGCCCGGGACAGACTACGAGCAGTACTTC; CDR3 protein: CASSWPGTDYEQYF
D gene: TRBD2; V gene: TRBV7-2; clone size: NA; J gene: TRBJ2-5; CDR3 DNA: TGTGCCAGCAGCTTAGGGCTAGCGGGGGCCCTTCGCCAAGAGACCCAGTACTTC; CDR3 protein: CASSLGLAGALRQETQYF
D gene: TRBD1; V gene: TRBV15; clone size: few; J gene: TRBJ1-2; CDR3 DNA: TGTGCCACCAGCAGAGATATGAGGAGGTTCAGGGGGGTAGCTAACTATGGCTACACCTTC; CDR3 protein: CATSRDMRRFRGVANYGYTF
D gene: TRBD1; V gene: TRBV11-2; clone size: few; J gene: TRBJ2-5; CDR3 DNA: TGTGCCAGCAGCTTACTGTCAGGGGGCGTAGAGACCCAGTACTTC; CDR3 protein: CASSLLSGGVETQYF
D gene: NA; V gene: TRBV7-3; clone size: few; J gene: TRBJ2-3; CDR3 DNA: TGTGCCAGCAGCTTAGCCGTGTCTAGCACAGATACGCAGTATTTT; CDR3 protein: CASSLAVSSTDTQYF
D gene: NA; V gene: TRBV7-2; clone size: many; J gene: TRBJ2-7; CDR3 DNA: TGTGCCAGCAGATTACGGGCCGGGATGGGCTACGAGCAGTACTTC; CDR3 protein: CASRLRAGMGYEQYF
D gene: TRBD2; V gene: TRBV7-9; clone size: once; J gene: TRBJ2-3; CDR3 DNA: TGTGCCAGCAGCGCTTCTAGCGGGAGGGGCACAGATACGCAGTATTTT; CDR3 protein: CASSASSGRGTDTQYF
D gene: TRBD1; V gene: TRBV3-1; clone size: few; J gene: TRBJ2-7; CDR3 DNA: TGTGCCAGCAGCCCCCAACAGGGGCCCTACGAGCAGTACTTC; CDR3 protein: CASSPQQGPYEQYF
D gene: TRBD2; V gene: TRBV20-1; clone size: few; J gene: TRBJ2-7; CDR3 DNA: TGCAGTCCCGAGCGGGACTACGAGCAGTACTTC; CDR3 protein: CSPERDYEQYF
D gene: NA; V gene: TRBV11-2; clone size: NA; J gene: TRBJ2-5; CDR3 DNA: TGTGCCAGCAGCTTAGCCACCCGGGCCGAACTCGGGACCCAGTACTTC; CDR3 protein: CASSLATRAELGTQYF
D gene: NA; V gene: TRBV25-1; clone size: NA; J gene: TRBJ1-2; CDR3 DNA: TGTGCCAGCAGTGAACCCGGGACTAGTTATGGCTACACCTTC; CDR3 protein: CASSEPGTSYGYTF